Shown below are 2 T cell receptor beta chains from a single sample sequenced in a study of blood T cells in healthy people across ages. A sample-barcoded 5' primer and a J-beta primer mix were used in a second PCR of roughly 7 to 11 cycles. TCRdb re-called the 5' RACE reads through MiXCR, storing one row per CDR3 protein. The sample shows around 990,000 distinct CDR3 sequences, under 30% of them seen only once. This same sample was also part of a study on T cells of mothers and their children.

Sequences were obtained from blood. These receptors were taken from a girl aged 2-10 years in good health.

This chain uses TRBV12-3 or TRBV12-4 with TRBJ2-5; D not certain. Trimming took 7 bases from V and 2 from J, leaving 20 bases between them. This CDR3 has 16 amino acids. The chain's CDR3 is CASTLRPLRDQETQYF. CDR3 DNA sequence: TGTGCCAGCACCCTCCGTCCCCTACGAGATCAAGAGACCCAGTACTTC.

The chain has TRBV7-2 and TRBJ2-5; unclear D gene. The CDR3 has 14 residues. Per the germline V gene, CDR1 is SGHTA and CDR2 is FQGNSA. Trimming shortened V by 1 base and J by 11 bases, and 17 bases separated the two germline ends. Here the CDR3 reads CASSLVATKSGQYF. The CDR3 region has the DNA TGTGCCAGCAGCTTAGTTGCAACTAAATCCGGGCAGTACTTC.